Presented here are 30 T cell receptor beta chains from one specimen sequenced in a study of blood T cell repertoires in COVID-19. Some clones are missing from TCRdb's copy, which holds only in-frame ones; the method was immunoSEQ multiplex PCR. The repertoire holds tens of thousands of clones, with about 86% as singletons. Sequencing was performed on peripheral blood. These receptors were taken from a man in his 60s with acute or convalescent COVID-19.

This clone was seen just once. The V and J genes are TRBV30 and TRBJ1-5; no clear D. This CDR3 spans 12 amino acids. The germline V and J ends were trimmed by 2 bases and 6 bases, with 8 bases remaining between them. Germline assignment: CDR1 GTSNPN and CDR2 SVGIG (reference sequence). CDR3 sequence: CAWSPGFQPQHF. The CDR3 bases are TGTGCCTGGAGTCCGGGGTTTCAGCCCCAGCATTTT.

This clone has just a few counts. The CDR3 nucleotides read TGTGCCACCAGCTCAGGACAAGGAGAGACCCAGTACTTC. Protein product: CATSSGQGETQYF. The chain is built from TRBV15 and TRBJ2-5, with a tentative D call TRBD1 (5 bases). V was shortened by 5 bases and J by 4 bases, with 11 bases between the two germline ends. There are 13 residues in the CDR3. The V gene's germline CDR1 is LNHNV and CDR2 YYDKDF (reference sequence). The entire variable domain, with the rest obtained from reference TRBV15 and TRBJ2-5, is as follows: DAMVIQNPRYQVTQFGKPVTLSCSQTLNHNVMYWYQQKSSQAPKLLFHYYDKDFNNEADTPDNFQSRRPNTSFCFLDIRSPGLGDTAMYLCATSSGQGETQYFGPGTRLLVL.

This sequence joins TRBV3-1 (or the pseudogene TRBV3-2) and TRBJ1-1, with D maybe TRBD1 (5 bases). CDR3 length equals 12 residues. Germline values: CDR1 LGHDT, CDR2 YNNKEL (reference sequence). Between the trimmed V and J ends, which lost 7 bases and 5 bases, there was a span of 11 bases. The CDR3 coding sequence is TGTGCCAGCACCCGGGGGTTGACTGAAGCTTTCTTT. This codes for CASTRGLTEAFF.

J is TRBJ1-6 and V is TRBV10-1; the D is unclear. Germline V gene data show CDR1 as WNHNN and CDR2 as SYGVQD (reference sequence). This CDR3 spans 18 amino acids. The V gene lost 1 base and the J gene lost 1 base, with 14 bases spanning the gap. For the CDR3, the DNA is TGCGCCAGCAGTGAGTTCCCGGGAACCAATTCCTATAATTCACCCCTCCACTTT. It encodes CASSEFPGTNSYNSPLHF.

The chain is built from TRBV4-1 and TRBJ2-7; 11 positions agree with TRBD2. The CDR3 covers 18 residues. V shed 2 bases and J 4 bases; nucleotides not matched to a gene: 13. The germline V gene encodes CDR1 MGHRA and CDR2 YSYEKL. The CDR3 reads CASSQFFSGRAGLYEQYF. CDR3 sequence (DNA): TGCGCCAGCAGCCAATTTTTTAGCGGGAGGGCCGGTCTGTACGAGCAGTACTTC.

This chain joins TRBV19 and TRBJ1-1, with D maybe TRBD1 (5 bases). Trimming took off 4 bases at V and 13 bases at J, with 22 bases between the two ends. Germline V gene data show CDR1 as LNHDA and CDR2 as SQIVND (reference sequence). CDR3 length: 14 residues. CDR3 in amino acids: CASSTATLGRAVFF. CDR3 DNA: TGTGCCAGTAGTACGGCTACCCTCGGCAGGGCTGTTTTCTTT.

This chain links TRBV6-2 or TRBV6-3 with TRBJ2-2; 8 bases match TRBD1. J lost 6 bases, V lost 5 bases, and 8 bases had no gene match. CDR1 is MNHEY and CDR2 is SVGEGT in the germline V gene. This CDR3 region has 15 residues. CDR3 coding DNA: TGTGCCAGCAGTACCCGGACAGGGAAAGCCGGGGAGCTGTTTTTT. This sequence encodes CASSTRTGKAGELFF.

The chain recombines TRBV3-1 (or the pseudogene TRBV3-2) with TRBJ2-5; 14 bases match TRBD2. The CDR3 is 17 residues long. CDR1 is LGHDT and CDR2 is YNNKEL in the germline V gene (reference sequence). Trimming removed 2 bases from V and 5 bases from J; junction bases left unmatched: 7. CDR3 nucleotide sequence: TGTGCCAGCAGCCAACAGACTAGCGGGAGGGCCGGGGAGACCCAGTACTTC. Amino acids: CASSQQTSGRAGETQYF.

This clone was observed a single time. This sequence joins TRBV19 and TRBJ1-2; possibly TRBD1 for D (5 bases). The CDR3 sequence is 13 residues long. The germline V gene encodes CDR1 LNHDA and CDR2 SQIVND (reference sequence). V was cut by 4 bases and J by 2 bases, with 8 bases left in between. This CDR3 is CASSKGVNYGYTF. The CDR3 nucleotides are TGTGCCAGTAGTAAAGGGGTGAACTATGGCTACACCTTC.

As concerns this clone: Within the sample, other DNA sequences also encode this same CDR3. This chain connects TRBV27 to TRBJ1-6, with 10 bases fitting TRBD1. The V gene end was trimmed by 2 bases and the J gene end by 6 bases; junction bases not matched to a gene: 1. The CDR3 is 15 amino acids. Looked up from germline, CDR1 is MNHEY and CDR2 is SMNVEV (reference sequence). In nucleotides, the CDR3 is TGTGCCAGCAGTTTACGGGACAGGGGTAATTCACCCCTCCACTTT. Translation: CASSLRDRGNSPLHF.

The CDR3 here is CASSFISYEQYF. Here the CDR3 DNA reads TGTGCCAGCAGCTTTATCTCCTACGAGCAGTACTTC. This chain joins TRBV5-6 and TRBJ2-7; D ambiguous. The V and J ends lost 2 bases and 0 bases respectively, with 3 bases between them. The CDR3 loop spans 12 amino acids. From germline, CDR1 is SGHDT and CDR2 YYEEEE.

This sequence joins TRBV2 and TRBJ1-1; no definite D call. With 1 base removed from V and 0 bases from J, the gap between germline ends came to 9 bases. Germline CDR1 and CDR2: SNHLY and FYNNEI. The CDR3 is 15 amino acids. The CDR3 sequence: CASSEVGEMNTEAFF. CDR3 sequence (DNA): TGTGCCAGCAGTGAAGTCGGGGAGATGAACACTGAAGCTTTCTTT.

This rearrangement joins TRBV6-5 to TRBJ2-5; 9 nucleotides match TRBD2. Trimming removed 6 bases from V and 3 bases from J; junction bases left unmatched: 5. Germline V gene sequence: CDR1 MNHEY, CDR2 SVGAGI. This CDR3 spans 14 amino acids. The CDR3 region has the DNA TGTGCCAGCAGAACCGGGACTAGCAAAGAGACCCAGTACTTC. Its protein product is CASRTGTSKETQYF.

The chain is built from TRBV5-5 and TRBJ1-1; 10 nucleotides align to TRBD1. The trim removed 4 bases at V and 6 bases at J, leaving 3 bases unmatched. The germline gives CDR1 SGHKS, CDR2 YYEKEE (reference sequence). This CDR3 comprises 13 residues. CDR3 sequence: CASSGGTGAEAFF. As DNA, the CDR3 is TGTGCCAGCAGCGGGGGGACAGGGGCTGAAGCTTTCTTT.

The rearrangement links TRBV5-4 to TRBJ1-6, with 7 bases identical to TRBD1. This CDR3 spans 15 amino acids. Germline V gene sequence: CDR1 SGHNT, CDR2 YYREEE (reference sequence). V lost 3 bases, J lost 7 bases, and 7 bases stayed unmatched. CDR3 sequence reads: CASSSPTGMNSPLHF. CDR3 DNA: TGTGCCAGCAGCTCGCCGACAGGGATGAATTCACCCCTCCACTTT.

This chain uses TRBV3-1 (or the pseudogene TRBV3-2) with TRBJ2-3; TRBD2 aligns across 12 bases. CDR3 size: 16 residues. V trimming: 3 bases; J trimming: 2 bases; junction bases outside the gene matches: 3. CDR1 LGHDT and CDR2 YNNKEL come from the germline V gene (reference sequence). The CDR3 region is CASSHGLAGPTDTQYF. In nucleotides, the CDR3 is TGTGCCAGCAGCCATGGACTAGCGGGGCCCACAGATACGCAGTATTTT.

This chain connects TRBV7-6 to TRBJ1-1; D is unresolved. The V end lost 2 bases, the J end lost 0 bases, and 10 bases lay between the germline ends. The germline CDR1 and CDR2 sequences are SGHVS and FNYEAQ. The CDR3 is made up of 15 amino acids. The CDR3 here is CASSLRGEMNTEAFF. For the CDR3, the DNA is TGTGCCAGCAGCTTAAGAGGTGAGATGAACACTGAAGCTTTCTTT.

This chain joins TRBV27 and TRBJ2-1; no clear D. Trimming removed 3 bases from V and 6 bases from J, with 12 bases in between. CDR1 and CDR2 (germline): MNHEY, SMNVEV (reference sequence). This CDR3 is 14 amino acids long. The DNA for the CDR3 is TGTGCCAGCAGTTTGAGTAAGCGCGGCAATGAGCAGTTCTTC. This gives the protein CASSLSKRGNEQFF.

CDR3 amino acids: CASSPIRNTEAFF. The CDR3 DNA is TGTGCCAGCAGTCCCATTAGGAACACTGAAGCTTTCTTT. The chain links TRBV6-2 or TRBV6-3 to TRBJ1-1; D gene uncertain. The germline V and J ends were trimmed by 5 bases and 1 base, with 8 bases remaining between them. The CDR3 contains 13 residues. Germline loops: CDR1 MNHEY, CDR2 SVGEGT.

The table lists this clone with a count of one. This chain connects TRBV27 to TRBJ1-1; a possible D gene is TRBD1 (6 bases). CDR1 is MNHEY and CDR2 is SMNVEV in the germline V gene (reference sequence). Trimming removed 5 bases from V and 0 bases from J, with 19 bases in between. This CDR3 is built from 17 residues. The CDR3 sequence is CASSLIPGAPMNTEAFF. CDR3 in DNA: TGTGCCAGCAGTCTCATCCCAGGGGCGCCAATGAACACTGAAGCTTTCTTT.

The V gene is TRBV2, the J gene TRBJ2-1, with TRBD2 matching over 8 bases. V was pared by 6 bases and J by 3 bases, with 7 bases of the junction left unmatched. This CDR3 comprises 15 residues. Germline V gives CDR1 SNHLY, CDR2 FYNNEI. CDR3 sequence reads: CASRRLAGNYNEQFF. In DNA, the CDR3 is TGTGCCAGCAGGCGGCTAGCGGGCAACTACAATGAGCAGTTCTTC.

The chain joins TRBV7-2 to TRBJ2-3; 8 nucleotides agree with TRBD2. The junction had 6 bases not matched to a gene; V was cut back by 4 bases and J by 3 bases. The CDR3 is made up of 15 amino acids. Germline CDR1 is SGHTA and CDR2 is FQGNSA. The CDR3 region has the DNA TGTGCCAGCAGCTCGGGGGGGGCCTCGACAGATACGCAGTATTTT. It yields the protein CASSSGGASTDTQYF. Together with reference TRBV7-2 and TRBJ2-3, the CDR3 gives the full variable domain: GAGVSQSPSNKVTEKGKDVELRCDPISGHTALYWYRQSLGQGLEFLIYFQGNSAPDKSGLPSDRFSAERTGGSVSTLTIQRTQQEDSAVYLCASSSGGASTDTQYFGPGTRLTVL.

Written as DNA, the CDR3 is TGTGCCAGCTCGGGGAGTGGGAACACTGAAGCTTTCTTT. This encodes CASSGSGNTEAFF. The rearrangement joins TRBV11-3 to TRBJ1-1; no reliable D call. Trimming stripped 8 bases from V and 1 base from J, with 11 bases between. Per the germline V gene, CDR1 is SGHNT and CDR2 is YENEEA. CDR3 length: 13 residues.

A few counts support this clone. V is TRBV5-1 and J is TRBJ1-3; 7 nucleotides agree with TRBD1. After removal of 0 bases from V and 0 bases from J, the junction contained 6 bases not matched to a gene. Germline CDR1 SGHRS, CDR2 YFSETQ. The CDR3 contains 17 residues. The CDR3 sequence is CASSLAGQTSSGNTIYF. In DNA form, the CDR3 reads TGCGCCAGCAGCTTGGCGGGACAGACGTCCTCTGGAAACACCATATATTTT. The full variable domain, completed using reference TRBV5-1 and TRBJ1-3, is KAGVTQTPRYLIKTRGQQVTLSCSPISGHRSVSWYQQTPGQGLQFLFEYFSETQRNKGNFPGRFSGRQFSNSRSEMNVSTLELGDSALYLCASSLAGQTSSGNTIYFGEGSWLTVV.

V and J are TRBV29-1 and TRBJ1-2; TRBD1 agrees at 7 bases. V lost 5 bases and J lost 7; bases outside the gene matches: 7. Germline V gene sequence: CDR1 SQVTM, CDR2 ANQGSEA. This CDR3 contains 12 residues. CDR3 region: CSVPTGYAGYTF. The CDR3, as DNA: TGCAGCGTTCCGACAGGGTACGCTGGCTACACCTTC.

V is TRBV30 and J is TRBJ2-1; perhaps TRBD2 as D (5 bases). Trimming stripped 0 bases from V and 5 bases from J, with 8 bases between. Germline V gene lookup returns CDR1 GTSNPN and CDR2 SVGIG (reference sequence). The CDR3 extends over 13 amino acids. The CDR3 DNA reads TGTGCCTGGAGTGTAGAGGGCCACAATGAGCAGTTCTTC. It is translated as CAWSVEGHNEQFF.

The rearrangement uses TRBV27 and TRBJ1-4; D possibly corresponds to TRBD1 (5 bases). Germline CDR1 MNHEY, CDR2 SMNVEV (reference sequence). This CDR3 region has 14 residues. Trimming stripped 7 bases from V and 8 bases from J, with 17 bases between. The CDR3 region has the DNA TGTGCCAGCAACGGGGGGGGTCGCGGGGAAAAACTGTTTTTT. This encodes CASNGGGRGEKLFF. The full variable domain, completed using reference TRBV27 and TRBJ1-4, is EAQVTQNPRYLITVTGKKLTVTCSQNMNHEYMSWYRQDPGLGLRQIYYSMNVEVTDKGDVPEGYKVSRKEKRNFPLILESPSPNQTSLYFCASNGGGRGEKLFFGSGTQLSVL.

The genes are TRBV3-1 (or the pseudogene TRBV3-2) and TRBJ2-1; tentatively, D is TRBD2 (6 bases). V lost 1 base and J lost 3, with 10 bases in between. The CDR3 is 15 residues long. From germline, CDR1 is LGHDT and CDR2 YNNKEL (reference sequence). CDR3: CASSQVHGSYNEQFF. In DNA form, the CDR3 reads TGTGCCAGCAGCCAAGTCCACGGGAGCTACAATGAGCAGTTCTTC.

This clone was found a few times. The chain links TRBV11-2 to TRBJ1-2; 7 bases are a match to TRBD1. J was trimmed by 8 bases and V by 0 bases; bases with no gene match: 9. From germline, CDR1 is SGHAT and CDR2 FQNNGV. This CDR3 contains 15 residues. The CDR3 nucleotides are TGTGCCAGCAGCTTAGACCCACAGGGGAATGGGGGCTACACCTTC. It encodes CASSLDPQGNGGYTF.

The chain is built from TRBV5-1 and TRBJ1-1, with 9 positions matching TRBD1. The V and J ends lost 4 bases and 6 bases, in that order; junction bases with no gene match: 10. Looked up from germline, CDR1 is SGHRS and CDR2 is YFSETQ. The CDR3 is made up of 15 amino acids. The CDR3 bases are TGCGCCAGCAGCGGAACACAGGGGGCTATAGCTGAAGCTTTCTTT. It yields the protein CASSGTQGAIAEAFF.